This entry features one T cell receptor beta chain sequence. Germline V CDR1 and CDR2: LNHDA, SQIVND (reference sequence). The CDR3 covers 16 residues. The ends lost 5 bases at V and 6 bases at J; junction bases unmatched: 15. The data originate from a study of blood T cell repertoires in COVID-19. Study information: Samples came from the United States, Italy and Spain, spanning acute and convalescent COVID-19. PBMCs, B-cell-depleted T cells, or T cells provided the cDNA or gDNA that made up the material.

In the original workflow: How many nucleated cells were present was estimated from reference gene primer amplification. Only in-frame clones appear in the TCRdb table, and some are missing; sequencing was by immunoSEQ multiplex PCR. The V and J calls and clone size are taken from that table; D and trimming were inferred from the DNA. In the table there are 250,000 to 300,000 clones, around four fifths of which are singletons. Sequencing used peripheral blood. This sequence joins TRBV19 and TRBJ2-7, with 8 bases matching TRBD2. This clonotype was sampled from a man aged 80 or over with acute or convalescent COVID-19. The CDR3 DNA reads TGTGCCAGTAGTGCCCCCACCCCAGCGGGAGTGCGCGAGCAGTACTTC. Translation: CASSAPTPAGVREQYF.